Listed here are 5 T cell receptor beta chains from one sample, sequenced in a study of human T cells and chemical hapten exposure. Noted time point: pre-sensitization, week 0. This sample's treatment: therapeutic diphenylcyclopropenone sensitization with weekly scalp DPC. A single record per CDR3 protein comes from TCRdb applying MiXCR to the RACE reads. This table has roughly 250,000 distinct CDR3 sequences, 7.5% to 10% appearing once. The source was whole blood, collected in connection with sensitization to the hapten diphenylcyclopropenone (DPC). The receptor set was obtained from a woman aged 35 to 49 with alopecia areata. Some clones in this sample may be carry-over from other donors' samples.

This clonotype was counted a few times. The chain has TRBV3-2 and TRBJ1-4. TRBV3-2 is a known pseudogene. This CDR3 has 14 residues. The CDR3 protein is CASSQDQGNEKLFF. CDR3 in DNA: TGTGCCAGCAGCCAAGATCAGGGTAATGAAAAACTGTTTTTT.

This chain uses TRBV6-6 with TRBJ1-1, with D tentatively TRBD1 (5 bases). The CDR3 covers 14 residues. Germline values: CDR1 MNHNY, CDR2 SVGAGI (reference sequence). V was clipped by 2 bases and J by 1 base, with 8 bases between them. CDR3 amino acids: CASSYDGQNTEAFF. For the CDR3, the DNA is TGTGCCAGCAGTTACGATGGACAGAACACTGAAGCTTTCTTT.

The V call is TRBV3-1, the J call TRBJ2-1; TRBD2 aligns across 13 bases. The germline gives CDR1 LGHDT, CDR2 YNNKEL (reference sequence). This CDR3 comprises 16 residues. Losses at the gene ends were 1 base for V and 10 bases for J; bases not matched to a gene: 7. The CDR3 here is CASSQAGTSGTKEQFF. The DNA of the CDR3 is TGTGCCAGCAGCCAAGCTGGGACTAGCGGGACAAAAGAGCAGTTCTTC.

This clonotype was seen a handful of times. This sequence joins TRBV5-1 and TRBJ2-1, with D tentatively TRBD1 or TRBD2 (6 bases each). In germline, CDR1 is SGHRS, CDR2 YFSETQ. The CDR3 totals 14 residues. Between the trimmed V and J ends, which lost 4 bases and 10 bases, there was a span of 18 bases. The CDR3 sequence is CASSPEGGLREQFF. CDR3 DNA sequence: TGCGCCAGCAGCCCGGAAGGGGGGCTCAGGGAGCAGTTCTTC.

The table lists this clonotype with a few counts. The chain recombines TRBV12-3 or TRBV12-4 with TRBJ2-5; 10 bases map to TRBD2. Trimming took 3 bases from V and 5 from J; bases not matched to a gene: 6. The CDR3 loop spans 15 amino acids. The CDR3, as DNA: TGTGCCAGCAGTTTCTCTAGCGGGAGACAGGAGACCCAGTACTTC. It encodes CASSFSSGRQETQYF.